This TCR beta chain appears in the sequencing data of a study of T cells after yellow fever vaccination. From the 5' RACE reads, TCRdb called clonotypes with MiXCR, one entry per CDR3 protein. The data show just under 600,000 distinct CDR3 sequences, approximately 13% seen once. The ends lost 3 bases at V and 4 bases at J; junction bases unmatched: 6. Looked up from germline, CDR1 is LNHDA and CDR2 is SQIVND (reference sequence). The CDR3 runs 16 residues. This sequence originates from a man aged 25 to 45 who received the YFV17D yellow fever vaccine. The rearrangement links TRBV19 to TRBJ2-1, with 10 bases that match TRBD1. Sequenced material: PBMCs, taken on the day of the yellow fever booster vaccination. This CDR3 reads CASSIRDRGTYNEQFF. CDR3 DNA sequence: TGTGCCAGTAGTATCCGGGACAGGGGTACTTACAATGAGCAGTTCTTC.